The rows below give T cell receptor beta chains drawn from one sample of a study of cytomegalovirus exposure and HLA in healthy donors. The protocol was immunoSEQ multiplex PCR, while the TCRdb copy is restricted to in-frame clones and leaves out a portion. The sample has 170,000 or so clones, 75% to 90% seen once; the top ten hold about 0.63%. The sequenced sample was PBMCs. Receptor source: a boy aged 10-17 years in good health and CMV-seronegative. The CDR3 runs from the conserved cysteine through the conserved F or W. Each record gives: V gene, J gene, CDR3 protein.

>TRBV10-3|TRBJ2-5
CAISERGVVGETQYF
>TRBV5-3|TRBJ2-6
CARSLVGLPSGANVLTF
>TRBV30|TRBJ1-1
CAWNPQGGAWDTEAFF
>TRBV6-6|TRBJ2-7
CASTLGGSSYEQYF
>TRBV30|TRBJ1-5
CAWSGGSNSNQPQHF
>TRBV7-8|TRBJ1-4
CASSLDSATNEKLFF
>TRBV9|TRBJ2-3
CASSFSGGTDTQYF
>TRBV19|TRBJ2-2
CASSIDYGSGSSGELFF
>TRBV7-3|TRBJ2-1
CASSLIDWGTSGSINEQFF
>TRBV10-3|TRBJ1-3
CAISRTGPLSGNTIYF
>TRBV5-1|TRBJ2-3
CASSLAYRASGRIDTQYF
>TRBV4-1|TRBJ2-7
CASSQEGLAGDEQYF
>TRBV19|TRBJ2-7
CASSIIGQTGAGYEQYF
>TRBV11-2|TRBJ2-5
CASSLDRATGGYQETQYF
>TRBV30|TRBJ1-1
CAWSRRKNTEAFF
>TRBV20-1|TRBJ1-2
CSAPPRDGYTF
>TRBV7-2|TRBJ2-1
CASTRRTSGFLQSYNEQFF
>TRBV5-1|TRBJ2-7
CASSLRGREPYEQYF
>TRBV29-1|TRBJ1-2
CSVEEQSATYRAF
>TRBV6-1|TRBJ1-2
CASSEGTGYYGYTF